This T cell receptor (beta chain) originates from a study of T-cell reconstitution after alpha-beta-depleted transplantation in children. Notes on the study in general: Expanded graft clones numbering several hundred reportedly gave rise to alpha-beta T cells about two months after transplant. Counts and diversity of T cells one year after transplant came mostly from newly produced T cells. Surviving recipient T cells and intrathymic progenitors accounted for some patients' high TCRbeta diversity at day 60.

Preparation of the TCRbeta library was carried out with unique molecular identifiers. TCRdb itself ran the PCR reads through MiXCR, one entry per CDR3 protein. The sample yields around 94,000 distinct CDR3 sequences, about 6.8% seen once. This clonotype has ten or more counts. Its antigen is as yet unknown. The germline gives CDR1 SGHRS, CDR2 YFSETQ. The CDR3 contains 14 residues. V lost 2 bases and J 1 base, leaving 4 bases between the germline ends. The TCR comes from a boy aged 2-15 years with acute lymphoblastic leukemia, due to receive a stem cell transplant. The sample was PBMCs, taken before TCRalphabeta/CD19-depleted stem cell transplant. The chain is built from TRBV5-1 and TRBJ2-6; D ambiguous. The CDR3 DNA follows: TGCGCCAGCAGCTTTGGGTCTGGGGCCAACGTCCTGACTTTC. This sequence encodes CASSFGSGANVLTF.